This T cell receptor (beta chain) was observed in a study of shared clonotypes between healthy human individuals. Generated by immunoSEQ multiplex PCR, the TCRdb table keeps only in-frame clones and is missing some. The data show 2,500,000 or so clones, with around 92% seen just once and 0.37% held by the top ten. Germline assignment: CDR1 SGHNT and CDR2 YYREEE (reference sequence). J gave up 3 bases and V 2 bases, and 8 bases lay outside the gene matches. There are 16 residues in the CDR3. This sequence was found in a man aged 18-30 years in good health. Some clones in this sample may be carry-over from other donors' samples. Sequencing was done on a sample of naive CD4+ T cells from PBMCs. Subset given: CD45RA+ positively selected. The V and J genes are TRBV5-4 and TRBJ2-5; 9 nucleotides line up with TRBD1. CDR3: CASSFLITGGKETQYF. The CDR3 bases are TGTGCCAGCAGCTTCCTTATAACAGGGGGCAAAGAGACCCAGTACTTC.